These 31 T cell receptor beta chains were all obtained from the same sample, sequenced in a study of T cell responses to AZD1222 COVID-19 vaccine (dated by TCRdb to the early 2020s). Libraries were made using the immunoSEQ multiplex PCR assay. In TCRdb, the immuneACCESS table is reduced to in-frame sequences with V and J assigned. These tables do not hold every clone; where another copy was compared, an unresolved V gene accounts for under half, and the others remain unexplained. This sample comprises over 120,000 clones, around 92% of them detected only once. The top ten constitute about 3.7% of the sample. The meaning of the sample's time point label: about 28 days (+/-7) after the second vaccine dose. The sequencing here drew on peripheral blood, taken 28 days after the second AZD1222 dose. These receptor sequences come from an adult who received the AZD1222 COVID-19 vaccine.

Comment on this clone: One end of the junction is discordant with germline, which a read error may explain. V is TRBV7-9 and J is TRBJ1-1, with 7 bases that match TRBD1. CDR3 length: 14 residues. Germline V lookup: CDR1 SEHNR, CDR2 FQNEAQ (reference sequence). CDR3 sequence (DNA): TGTACCAGCAGCTGGCGGACAGGAGGCACTGAAGCTTTCTTT. Translation gives CTSSWRTGGTEAFF.

The chain is built from TRBV7-9 and TRBJ2-7, with D possibly matching TRBD2 (5 bases). Germline V lookup: CDR1 SEHNR, CDR2 FQNEAQ (reference sequence). The CDR3 covers 12 residues. Trimming took off 5 bases at V and 3 bases at J, with 8 bases between the two ends. CDR3 loop: CASSTGYYEQYF. CDR3 nucleotides: TGTGCCAGCAGCACGGGATACTACGAGCAGTACTTC.

The V gene is TRBV4-1, the J gene TRBJ2-7; 10 positions match TRBD2. The CDR3 is 16 residues long. With 0 bases clipped from V and 2 bases from J, the junction kept 4 bases outside the gene matches. Germline V gene data show CDR1 as MGHRA and CDR2 as YSYEKL. The CDR3, as DNA: TGCGCCAGCAGCCAAGAATCGCTAGCGGGAGCCTACGAGCAGTACTTC. Translation: CASSQESLAGAYEQYF.

This clone was found once. The J gene is TRBJ1-2, the V gene TRBV27; weak D call: TRBD1 (6 bases). V gave up 3 bases and J gave up 3 bases, with 23 bases separating them. This CDR3 has 18 residues. The V gene's germline CDR1 is MNHEY and CDR2 SMNVEV (reference sequence). The CDR3 region is CASSFSWGGAPGDYGYTF. CDR3 bases: TGTGCCAGCAGTTTTTCATGGGGGGGGGCGCCTGGTGACTATGGCTACACCTTC.

Comment on this clone: The same CDR3 arises from other DNA sequences in this sample as well. This sequence joins TRBV5-1 and TRBJ2-7; D uncertain. Per germline, CDR1 SGHRS and CDR2 YFSETQ. This CDR3 contains 15 residues. The germline V and J ends were trimmed by 0 bases and 3 bases, with 13 bases remaining between them. The CDR3 spells CASSLGGITNYEQYF. In DNA form, the CDR3 reads TGCGCCAGCAGCTTGGGTGGAATTACGAACTACGAGCAGTACTTC. The whole variable domain, remainder taken from reference TRBV5-1 and TRBJ2-7, is KAGVTQTPRYLIKTRGQQVTLSCSPISGHRSVSWYQQTPGQGLQFLFEYFSETQRNKGNFPGRFSGRQFSNSRSEMNVSTLELGDSALYLCASSLGGITNYEQYFGPGTRLTVT.

This clone was found a few times. The chain employs TRBV10-3 and TRBJ1-6; no clear D. CDR3 length: 14 amino acids. Germline-derived CDR1 and CDR2 are ENHRY and SYGVKD. Trimming took off 2 bases at V and 7 bases at J, with 9 bases between the two ends. CDR3 in amino acids: CAISEPGENSPLHF. The CDR3 nucleotides are TGTGCCATCAGTGAGCCCGGGGAGAATTCACCCCTCCACTTT.

This rearrangement joins TRBV7-9 to TRBJ1-2; possibly TRBD1 for D (5 bases). Trimming left V 0 bases short and J 8 bases short, with 13 bases between. CDR3 length equals 14 residues. CDR1 SEHNR and CDR2 FQNEAQ come from the germline V gene (reference sequence). This chain's CDR3 is CASSLAGTLGGYTF. CDR3 coding DNA: TGTGCCAGCAGCTTAGCGGGGACCTTAGGCGGCTACACCTTC.

The J gene is TRBJ2-7, the V gene TRBV5-1, with D uncertain. Germline lookup yields CDR1 SGHRS and CDR2 YFSETQ. This CDR3 is 10 amino acids long. The V gene lost 1 base and the J gene lost 4 bases, with 0 bases spanning the gap. CDR3: CASSLYEQYF. Written as DNA, the CDR3 is TGCGCCAGCAGCTTGTACGAGCAGTACTTC. The entire variable domain, with the rest obtained from reference TRBV5-1 and TRBJ2-7, is as follows: KAGVTQTPRYLIKTRGQQVTLSCSPISGHRSVSWYQQTPGQGLQFLFEYFSETQRNKGNFPGRFSGRQFSNSRSEMNVSTLELGDSALYLCASSLYEQYFGPGTRLTVT.

This clone was counted only a few times. The V call is TRBV5-1, the J call TRBJ2-1; 11 nucleotides agree with TRBD1. CDR1 and CDR2 (germline): SGHRS, YFSETQ. With 8 bases clipped from V and 5 bases from J, the junction kept 9 bases outside the gene matches. CDR3 size: 15 residues. The CDR3 bases are TGCGCCAGTAATCTCCGGGACAGGGGGAACAATGAGCAGTTCTTC. Residues: CASNLRDRGNNEQFF.

J is TRBJ1-4 and V is TRBV29-1; D is undetermined. Germline V gene lookup returns CDR1 SQVTM and CDR2 ANQGSEA. The CDR3 is 11 amino acids. Between the trimmed V and J ends, which lost 2 bases and 7 bases, there was a span of 5 bases. Here the CDR3 DNA reads TGCAGCGTTGAATTGGGTGAAAAACTGTTTTTT. Translated: CSVELGEKLFF.

J is TRBJ1-5 and V is TRBV20-1; TRBD1 is a possible D gene (5 bases). The CDR3 runs 10 residues. Germline values: CDR1 DFQATT, CDR2 SNEGSKA (reference sequence). With 5 bases removed from V and 7 bases from J, the gap between germline ends came to 6 bases. The CDR3 region is CSAGGQPQHF. The CDR3 DNA is TGCAGTGCTGGGGGGCAGCCCCAGCATTTT.

This chain connects TRBV28 to TRBJ2-1; 11 bases are shared with TRBD2. CDR3 length: 16 residues. With 4 bases clipped from V and 5 bases from J, the junction kept 7 bases outside the gene matches. Germline CDR1 reads MDHEN; CDR2 reads SYDVKM. CDR3 sequence (DNA): TGTGCCAGCAGTTCCCGCCTAGCGGGAGGAAACAATGAGCAGTTCTTC. Residues: CASSSRLAGGNNEQFF.

This chain connects TRBV28 to TRBJ2-3, with TRBD2 matching over 7 bases. Germline trimming cut 4 bases from V and 2 bases from J; bases unmatched to any gene: 15. The length of the CDR3 is 18 residues. CDR1 MDHEN and CDR2 SYDVKM come from the germline V gene. CDR3 nucleotide sequence: TGTGCCAGCAGTTCCCCTAAAGCGGGGTGGGGGATCACAGATACGCAGTATTTT. The encoded protein is CASSSPKAGWGITDTQYF.

This sequence joins TRBV5-1 and TRBJ2-7; 12 nucleotides match TRBD2. The CDR3 spans 14 residues. Germline loops: CDR1 SGHRS, CDR2 YFSETQ. V gave up 6 bases and J gave up 4 bases; unmatched junction bases: 5. The CDR3 region has the DNA TGCGCCAGCACCCCGACTAGCGGGAGTTACGAGCAGTACTTC. This codes for CASTPTSGSYEQYF.

This chain connects TRBV28 to TRBJ2-3, with 9 nucleotides matching TRBD2. J lost 0 bases, V lost 6 bases, and 13 bases had no gene match. Germline lookup yields CDR1 MDHEN and CDR2 SYDVKM. CDR3 size: 18 residues. In DNA form, the CDR3 reads TGTGCCAGCAGCCAAACTAGCGGGCCGACCTCTAGCACAGATACGCAGTATTTT. This codes for CASSQTSGPTSSTDTQYF.

The chain carries TRBV28 and TRBJ2-7; D possibly corresponds to TRBD2 (5 bases). With 2 bases removed from V and 4 bases from J, the gap between germline ends came to 18 bases. In germline, CDR1 is MDHEN, CDR2 SYDVKM. This CDR3 has 16 residues. Written as DNA, the CDR3 is TGTGCCAGCAGTTTACGACTACGCATAGGGATTTACGAGCAGTACTTC. It encodes CASSLRLRIGIYEQYF.

This chain connects TRBV27 to TRBJ2-2; TRBD2 matches 8 bases. Germline V CDR1 and CDR2: MNHEY, SMNVEV (reference sequence). This CDR3 region has 15 residues. J gave up 7 bases and V 10 bases, and 14 bases lay outside the gene matches. DNA of the CDR3: TGTGCCACCAAGTCGAGCGGGAGAACGGTCGGGGAGCTGTTTTTT. Translating it yields CATKSSGRTVGELFF.

The CDR3 DNA follows: TGTGCCAGTAGCCCGGGAGCCTTAAGTAGTGAAAAACTGTTTTTT. Amino acids: CASSPGALSSEKLFF. The chain employs TRBV19 and TRBJ1-4; the D is unclear. CDR1 and CDR2 (germline): LNHDA, SQIVND (reference sequence). The CDR3 length is 15 residues. Between the trimmed V and J ends, which lost 6 bases and 7 bases, there was a span of 18 bases.

The CDR3 loop is CASSEEGIGTNYEQYF. The DNA for the CDR3 is TGTGCCAGCAGTGAAGAAGGTATAGGGACAAACTACGAGCAGTACTTC. The chain is built from TRBV6-1 and TRBJ2-7, with D tentatively TRBD1 (6 bases). Between the trimmed V and J ends, which lost 1 base and 3 bases, there was a span of 16 bases. Germline loops: CDR1 MNHNS, CDR2 SASEGT. The CDR3 is 16 amino acids.

The V call is TRBV19, the J call TRBJ2-6; D is uncertain. Germline values: CDR1 LNHDA, CDR2 SQIVND (reference sequence). Trimming left V 5 bases short and J 2 bases short, with 10 bases between. The CDR3 sequence is 15 residues long. CDR3 DNA sequence: TGTGCCAGTAGTCAACACGGAGCTGGGGCCAACGTCCTGACTTTC. Translated: CASSQHGAGANVLTF.

This rearrangement joins TRBV10-1 to TRBJ1-1; 8 bases map to TRBD1. This CDR3 contains 13 residues. V gave up 7 bases and J gave up 6 bases; unmatched junction bases: 7. CDR1 is WNHNN and CDR2 is SYGVQD in the germline V gene (reference sequence). Here the CDR3 reads CASTRDRSSEAFF. As DNA, the CDR3 is TGCGCCAGCACCCGGGACAGGTCATCTGAAGCTTTCTTT.

The chain links TRBV5-1 to TRBJ2-1; a possible D gene is TRBD1 (6 bases). V lost 3 bases and J lost 1, with 23 bases in between. Germline V gene data show CDR1 as SGHRS and CDR2 as YFSETQ. This CDR3 is 19 amino acids long. The CDR3 nucleotides read TGCGCCAGCAGCTCCACTCCCTTTTCAGGGGTGGCATCCTACAATGAGCAGTTCTTC. Residues: CASSSTPFSGVASYNEQFF.

The V call is TRBV4-1, the J call TRBJ1-1; D is uncertain. Germline V gives CDR1 MGHRA, CDR2 YSYEKL. The CDR3 runs 14 residues. The V gene lost 2 bases and the J gene lost 1 base, with 8 bases spanning the gap. CDR3 region: CASSQIQRNTEAFF. The CDR3 DNA is TGCGCCAGCAGCCAAATTCAGAGGAACACTGAAGCTTTCTTT.

This chain uses TRBV6-2 or TRBV6-3 with TRBJ2-1; D not certain. The ends were cut back, 4 bases at V and 7 bases at J, with 14 bases in the middle. CDR3 size: 14 residues. CDR1 is MNHEY and CDR2 is SVGEGT in the germline V gene. The CDR3 spells CASSSTLAPNEQFF. CDR3 nucleotide sequence: TGTGCCAGCAGTTCTACCCTGGCCCCAAATGAGCAGTTCTTC.

This clone was observed once. The chain uses TRBV5-1 and TRBJ2-2; D call uncertain. This CDR3 spans 15 amino acids. V lost 1 base and J lost 5, with 12 bases in between. From germline, CDR1 is SGHRS and CDR2 YFSETQ. DNA of the CDR3: TGCGCCAGCAGCTTGAGGGCGGTAGGGACCGGGGAGCTGTTTTTT. Encoded protein: CASSLRAVGTGELFF.

This chain connects TRBV16 to TRBJ2-7; D tentatively reads TRBD1 or TRBD2 (7 bases each). Germline V lookup: CDR1 KGHSY, CDR2 FQNENV. The CDR3 is 16 residues long. V lost 1 base and J 2 bases, leaving 15 bases between the germline ends. CDR3 sequence reads: CASSQLSRGGTYEQYF. CDR3 nucleotide sequence: TGTGCCAGCAGCCAATTGTCCAGGGGGGGCACCTACGAGCAGTACTTC.

The CDR3 coding sequence is TGTGCCATCAGTGAGTGGAAAGAGACCCAGTACTTC. Translating gives CAISEWKETQYF. The chain employs TRBV10-3 and TRBJ2-5; D is ambiguous. The CDR3 length is 12 residues. V shed 1 base and J shed 3 bases, with 3 bases lying between them. CDR1 and CDR2 (germline): ENHRY, SYGVKD.

This chain links TRBV5-6 with TRBJ2-7; the D gene is possibly TRBD1 (6 bases). The CDR3 spans 13 residues. The V gene lost 1 base and the J gene lost 2 bases, with 7 bases spanning the gap. CDR1 and CDR2 from the germline V gene are SGHDT and YYEEEE. For the CDR3, the DNA is TGTGCCAGCAGCTTGACAGGGACCTACGAGCAGTACTTC. Protein: CASSLTGTYEQYF.

Comment on this clone: At the DNA level, this CDR3 is encoded by other sequences in the same sample as well. The genes are TRBV9 and TRBJ1-3; D ambiguous. V lost 2 bases and J 3 bases, leaving 3 bases between the germline ends. Germline V gene sequence: CDR1 SGDLS, CDR2 YYNGEE. This CDR3 comprises 12 residues. As DNA, the CDR3 is TGTGCCAGCAGCGTGGGTGGAAACACCATATATTTT. Translating gives CASSVGGNTIYF.

The chain couples TRBV27 to TRBJ2-1, with a tentative D call TRBD2 (5 bases). Trimming took 3 bases from V and 1 from J, leaving 10 bases between them. This CDR3 is built from 15 residues. Per the germline V gene, CDR1 is MNHEY and CDR2 is SMNVEV (reference sequence). Written as DNA, the CDR3 is TGTGCCAGCAGTTTCGGGCGGACTTCCTACAATGAGCAGTTCTTC. It codes for CASSFGRTSYNEQFF.

The chain uses TRBV7-9 and TRBJ1-2; TRBD1 is a possible D gene (5 bases). The CDR3 length is 16 residues. V dropped 2 bases and J dropped 5 bases, with 18 bases sitting between them. The germline V gene has CDR1 SEHNR and CDR2 FQNEAQ (reference sequence). The CDR3 nucleotides are TGTGCCAGCAGCTTAATCGGGGGAGTCAGCCCATATGGCTACACCTTC. The encoded protein is CASSLIGGVSPYGYTF.